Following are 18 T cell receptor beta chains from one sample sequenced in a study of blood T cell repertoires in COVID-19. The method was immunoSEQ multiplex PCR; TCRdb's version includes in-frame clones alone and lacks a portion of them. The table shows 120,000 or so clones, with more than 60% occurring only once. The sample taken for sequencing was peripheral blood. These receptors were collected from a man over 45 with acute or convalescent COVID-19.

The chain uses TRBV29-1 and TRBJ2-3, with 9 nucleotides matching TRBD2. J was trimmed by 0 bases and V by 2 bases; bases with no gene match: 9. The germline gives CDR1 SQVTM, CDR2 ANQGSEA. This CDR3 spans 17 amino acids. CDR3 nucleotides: TGCAGCGTTGAACCAGCGGGAGGCCCCACTAGCACAGATACGCAGTATTTT. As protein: CSVEPAGGPTSTDTQYF.

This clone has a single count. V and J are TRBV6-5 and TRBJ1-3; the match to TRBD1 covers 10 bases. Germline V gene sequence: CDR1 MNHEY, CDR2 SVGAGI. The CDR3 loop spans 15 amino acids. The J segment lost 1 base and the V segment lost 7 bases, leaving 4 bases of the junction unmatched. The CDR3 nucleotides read TGTGCCAGCATCGACAGGGGGCAATCTGGAAACACCATATATTTT. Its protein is CASIDRGQSGNTIYF.

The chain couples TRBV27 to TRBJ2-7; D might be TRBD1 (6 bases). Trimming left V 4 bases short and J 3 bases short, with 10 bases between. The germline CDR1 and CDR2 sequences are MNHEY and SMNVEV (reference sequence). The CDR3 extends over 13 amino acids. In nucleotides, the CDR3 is TGTGCCAGCAGTTACAGGGATAGCTACGAGCAGTACTTC. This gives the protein CASSYRDSYEQYF.

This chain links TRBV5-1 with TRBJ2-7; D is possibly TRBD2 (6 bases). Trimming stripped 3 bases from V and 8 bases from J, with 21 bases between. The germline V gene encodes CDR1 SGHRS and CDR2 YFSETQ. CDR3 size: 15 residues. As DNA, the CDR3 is TGCGCCAGCAGCTACGGAGGGACTCCCGGCGGGCAGCAGTACTTC. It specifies CASSYGGTPGGQQYF.

The CDR3 protein is CASSLDGQGTDTQYF. The CDR3 DNA reads as TGCGCCAGCAGCTTGGACGGACAGGGAACAGATACGCAGTATTTT. This sequence joins TRBV5-1 and TRBJ2-3; 8 nucleotides align to TRBD1. The CDR3 runs to 15 residues. J was trimmed by 3 bases and V by 0 bases; bases with no gene match: 3. Germline V lookup: CDR1 SGHRS, CDR2 YFSETQ.

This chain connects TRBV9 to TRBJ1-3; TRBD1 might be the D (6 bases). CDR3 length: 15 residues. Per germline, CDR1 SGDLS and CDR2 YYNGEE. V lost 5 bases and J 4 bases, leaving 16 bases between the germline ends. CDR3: CASSPRGWGGNTIYF. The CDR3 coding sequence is TGTGCCAGCAGTCCCAGGGGCTGGGGAGGAAACACCATATATTTT.

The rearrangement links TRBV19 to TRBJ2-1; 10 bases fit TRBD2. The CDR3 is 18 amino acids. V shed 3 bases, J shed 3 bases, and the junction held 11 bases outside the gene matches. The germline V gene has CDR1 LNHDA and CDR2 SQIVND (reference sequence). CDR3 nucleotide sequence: TGTGCCAGTAGTATCCGGCGGGCTAGCGGGAGAGTCTACAATGAGCAGTTCTTC. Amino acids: CASSIRRASGRVYNEQFF.

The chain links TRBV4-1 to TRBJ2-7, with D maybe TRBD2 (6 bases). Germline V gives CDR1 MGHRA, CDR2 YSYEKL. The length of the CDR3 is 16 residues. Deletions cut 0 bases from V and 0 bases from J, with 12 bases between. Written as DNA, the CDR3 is TGCGCCAGCAGCCAAGATCGGGGACTTTTCTCCTACGAGCAGTACTTC. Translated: CASSQDRGLFSYEQYF.

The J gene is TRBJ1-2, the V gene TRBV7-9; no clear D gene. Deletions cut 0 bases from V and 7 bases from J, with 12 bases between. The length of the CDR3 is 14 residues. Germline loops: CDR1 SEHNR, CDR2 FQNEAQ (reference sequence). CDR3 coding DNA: TGTGCCAGCAGCTTAGCGACTTTCATACGTGGCTACACCTTC. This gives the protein CASSLATFIRGYTF.

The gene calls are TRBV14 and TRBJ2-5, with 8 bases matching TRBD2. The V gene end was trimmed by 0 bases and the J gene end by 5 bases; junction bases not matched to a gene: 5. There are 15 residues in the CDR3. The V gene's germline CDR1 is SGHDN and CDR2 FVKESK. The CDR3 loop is CASSQDREGSETQYF. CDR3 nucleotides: TGTGCCAGCAGCCAAGATCGGGAGGGGTCCGAGACCCAGTACTTC.

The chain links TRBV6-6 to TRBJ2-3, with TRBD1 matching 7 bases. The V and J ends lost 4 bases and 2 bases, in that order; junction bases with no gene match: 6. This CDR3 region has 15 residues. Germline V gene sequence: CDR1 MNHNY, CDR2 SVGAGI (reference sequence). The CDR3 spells CASSSTGRLTDTQYF. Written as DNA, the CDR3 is TGTGCCAGCAGTTCGACAGGGCGCCTCACAGATACGCAGTATTTT.

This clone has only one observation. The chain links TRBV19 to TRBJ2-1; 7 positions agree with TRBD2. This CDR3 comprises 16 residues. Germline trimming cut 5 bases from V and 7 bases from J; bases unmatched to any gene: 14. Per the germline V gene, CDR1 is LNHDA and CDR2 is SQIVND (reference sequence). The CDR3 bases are TGTGCCAGTAGTGGCAAACTAGCGCAAGGTTTGAATGAGCAGTTCTTC. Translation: CASSGKLAQGLNEQFF.

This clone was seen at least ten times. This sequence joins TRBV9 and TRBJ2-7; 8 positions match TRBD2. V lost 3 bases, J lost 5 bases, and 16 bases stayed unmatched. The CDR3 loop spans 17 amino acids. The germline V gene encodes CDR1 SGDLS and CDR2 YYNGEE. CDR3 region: CASSAKSREGVSDEQYF. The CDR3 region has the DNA TGTGCCAGCAGCGCCAAAAGCCGGGAGGGAGTCAGTGACGAGCAGTACTTC.

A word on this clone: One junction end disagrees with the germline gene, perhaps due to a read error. The chain's CDR3 is CASSLGLAEYNEQFF. The CDR3 DNA reads TGTGCTAGCAGCTTAGGACTAGCGGAATACAATGAGCAGTTCTTC. The chain is built from TRBV7-7 and TRBJ2-1; 10 bases fit TRBD2. The CDR3 covers 15 residues. Germline V gene lookup returns CDR1 SSHAT and CDR2 FNYEAQ (reference sequence).

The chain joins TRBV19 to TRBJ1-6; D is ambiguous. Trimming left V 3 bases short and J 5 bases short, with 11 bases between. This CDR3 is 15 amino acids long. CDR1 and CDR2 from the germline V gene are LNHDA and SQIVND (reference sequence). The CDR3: CASSIAGLNNSPLHF. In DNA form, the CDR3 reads TGTGCCAGTAGTATCGCAGGATTGAATAATTCACCCCTCCACTTT.

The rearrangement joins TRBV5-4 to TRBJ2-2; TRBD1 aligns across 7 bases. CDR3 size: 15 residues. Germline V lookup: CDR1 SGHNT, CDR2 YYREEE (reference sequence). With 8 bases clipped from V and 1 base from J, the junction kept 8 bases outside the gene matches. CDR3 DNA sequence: TGTGCCAGTTCCGGGTGGACAGGGAACACCGGGGAGCTGTTTTTT. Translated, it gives CASSGWTGNTGELFF.

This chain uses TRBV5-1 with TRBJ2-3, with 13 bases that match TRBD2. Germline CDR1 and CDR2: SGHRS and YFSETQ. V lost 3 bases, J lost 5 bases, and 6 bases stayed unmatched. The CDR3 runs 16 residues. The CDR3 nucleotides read TGCGCCAGCAGCTCCGGGACTAGCGGGGAGGGAGATACGCAGTATTTT. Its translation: CASSSGTSGEGDTQYF.

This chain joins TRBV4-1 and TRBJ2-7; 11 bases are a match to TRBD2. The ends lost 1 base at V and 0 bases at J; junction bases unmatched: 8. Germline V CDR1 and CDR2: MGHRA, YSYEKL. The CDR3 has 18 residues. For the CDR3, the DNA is TGCGCCAGCAGCCAAGCCCCCGGGACTAGCGGACACTCCTACGAGCAGTACTTC. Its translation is CASSQAPGTSGHSYEQYF.